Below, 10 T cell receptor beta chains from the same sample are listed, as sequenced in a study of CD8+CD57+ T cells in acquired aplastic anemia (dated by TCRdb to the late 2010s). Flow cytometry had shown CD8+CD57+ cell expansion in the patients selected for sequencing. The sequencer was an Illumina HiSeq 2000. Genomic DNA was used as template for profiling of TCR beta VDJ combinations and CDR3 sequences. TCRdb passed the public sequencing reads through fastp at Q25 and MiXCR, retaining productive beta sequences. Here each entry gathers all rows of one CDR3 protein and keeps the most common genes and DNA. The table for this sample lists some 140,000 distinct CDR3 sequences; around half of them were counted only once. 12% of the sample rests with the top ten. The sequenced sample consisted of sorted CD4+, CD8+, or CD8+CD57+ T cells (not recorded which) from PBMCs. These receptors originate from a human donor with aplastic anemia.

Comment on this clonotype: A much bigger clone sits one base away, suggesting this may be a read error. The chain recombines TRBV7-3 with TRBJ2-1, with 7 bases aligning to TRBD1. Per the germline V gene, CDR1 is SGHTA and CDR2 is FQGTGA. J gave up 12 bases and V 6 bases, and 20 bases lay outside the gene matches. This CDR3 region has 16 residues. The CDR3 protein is CASSDAGTALGDGQFF. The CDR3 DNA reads TGTGCCAGCAGTGACGCCGGGACAGCCTTAGGCGATGGGCAGTTCTTC.

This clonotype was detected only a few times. The CDR3 reads CASSEGLAGRQYF. The CDR3 nucleotides are TGTGCCAGCAGTGAAGGGCTAGCGGGACGGCAGTACTTC. The gene calls are TRBV2 and TRBJ2-7; 9 bases align to TRBD2. Germline V gene data show CDR1 as SNHLY and CDR2 as FYNNEI. The CDR3 is 13 amino acids. V was pared by 1 base and J by 9 bases, with 4 bases of the junction left unmatched.

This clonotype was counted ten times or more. CDR3 coding DNA: TGTGCCAGCAGCGTATTAGCGGGGGGACAAGAGACCCAGTACTTC. Encoded protein: CASSVLAGGQETQYF. The chain is built from TRBV7-8 and TRBJ2-5; TRBD2 matches at 10 bases. The CDR3 extends over 15 amino acids. Germline V gene sequence: CDR1 SGHVS, CDR2 FQNEAQ. The V and J ends lost 5 bases and 2 bases, in that order; junction bases with no gene match: 5.

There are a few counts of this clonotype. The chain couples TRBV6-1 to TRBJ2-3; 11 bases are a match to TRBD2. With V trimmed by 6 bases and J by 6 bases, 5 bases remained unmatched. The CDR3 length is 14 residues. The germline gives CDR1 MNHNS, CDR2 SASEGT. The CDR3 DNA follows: TGTGCCAGCAGCCCTAGCGGGGGGTTGGATACGCAGTATTTT. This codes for CASSPSGGLDTQYF.

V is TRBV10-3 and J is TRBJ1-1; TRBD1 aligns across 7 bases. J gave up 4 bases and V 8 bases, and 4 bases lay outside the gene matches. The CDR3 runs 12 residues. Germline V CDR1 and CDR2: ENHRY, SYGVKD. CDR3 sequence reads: CAIWTGSTEAFF. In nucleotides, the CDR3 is TGTGCCATCTGGACAGGTTCCACTGAAGCTTTCTTT.

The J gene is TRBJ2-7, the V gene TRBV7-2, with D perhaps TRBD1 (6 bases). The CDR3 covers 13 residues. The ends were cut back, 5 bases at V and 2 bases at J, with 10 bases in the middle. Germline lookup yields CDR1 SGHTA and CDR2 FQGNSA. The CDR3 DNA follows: TGTGCCAGCAGCGGACAGAGAGCCTACGAGCAGTACTTC. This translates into CASSGQRAYEQYF.

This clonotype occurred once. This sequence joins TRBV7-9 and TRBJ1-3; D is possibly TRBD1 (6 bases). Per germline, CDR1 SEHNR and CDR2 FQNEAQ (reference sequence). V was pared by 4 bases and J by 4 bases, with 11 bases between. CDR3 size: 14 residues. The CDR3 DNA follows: TGTGCCAGCAGCTCAACAGGGCCAGGAAACACCATATATTTT. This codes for CASSSTGPGNTIYF.

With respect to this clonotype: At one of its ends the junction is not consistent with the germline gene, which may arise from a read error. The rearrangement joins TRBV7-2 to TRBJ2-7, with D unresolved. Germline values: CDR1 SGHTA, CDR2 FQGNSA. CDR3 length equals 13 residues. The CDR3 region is CASSQVRSYEQYF. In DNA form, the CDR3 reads TGCGCCAGCAGCCAAGTCCGGAGCTACGAGCAGTACTTC.

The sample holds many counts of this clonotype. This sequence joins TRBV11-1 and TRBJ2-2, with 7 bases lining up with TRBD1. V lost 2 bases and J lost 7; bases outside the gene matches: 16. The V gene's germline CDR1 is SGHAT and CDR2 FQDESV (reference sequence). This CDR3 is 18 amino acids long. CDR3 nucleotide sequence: TGTGCCAGCAGCTTAACTGGGACAGCCTTTGGCCGTGGCGGGGAGCTGTTTTTT. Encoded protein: CASSLTGTAFGRGGELFF.

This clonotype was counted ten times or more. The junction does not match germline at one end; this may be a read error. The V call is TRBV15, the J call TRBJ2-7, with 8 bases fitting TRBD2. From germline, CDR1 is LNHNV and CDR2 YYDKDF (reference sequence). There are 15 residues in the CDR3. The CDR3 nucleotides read TGTGCCACCAGCCGAGACCGGGAGGGTCCCTACGAGCAGTACTTC. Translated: CATSRDREGPYEQYF.